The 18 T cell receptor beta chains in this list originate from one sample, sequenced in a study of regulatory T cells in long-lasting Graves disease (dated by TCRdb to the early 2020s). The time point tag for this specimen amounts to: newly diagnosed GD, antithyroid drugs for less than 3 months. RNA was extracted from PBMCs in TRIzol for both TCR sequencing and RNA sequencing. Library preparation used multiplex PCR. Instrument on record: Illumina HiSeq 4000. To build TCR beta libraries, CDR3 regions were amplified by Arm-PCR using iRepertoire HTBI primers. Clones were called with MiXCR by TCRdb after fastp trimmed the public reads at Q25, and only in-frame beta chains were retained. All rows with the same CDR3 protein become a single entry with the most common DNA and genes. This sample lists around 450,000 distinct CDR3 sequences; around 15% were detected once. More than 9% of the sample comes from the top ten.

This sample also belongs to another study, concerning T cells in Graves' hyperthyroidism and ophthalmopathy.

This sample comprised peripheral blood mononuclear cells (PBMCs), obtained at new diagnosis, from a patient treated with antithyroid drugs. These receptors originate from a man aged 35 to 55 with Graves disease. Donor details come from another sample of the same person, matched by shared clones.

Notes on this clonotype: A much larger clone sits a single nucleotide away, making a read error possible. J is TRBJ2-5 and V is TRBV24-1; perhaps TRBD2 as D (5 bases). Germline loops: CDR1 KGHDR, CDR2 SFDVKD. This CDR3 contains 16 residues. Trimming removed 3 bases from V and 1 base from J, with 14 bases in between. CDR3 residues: CATSDGGLVAQETQYF. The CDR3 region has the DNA TGTGCCACCAGTGATGGCGGGCTAGTGGCCCAAGAGACCCAGTACTTC.

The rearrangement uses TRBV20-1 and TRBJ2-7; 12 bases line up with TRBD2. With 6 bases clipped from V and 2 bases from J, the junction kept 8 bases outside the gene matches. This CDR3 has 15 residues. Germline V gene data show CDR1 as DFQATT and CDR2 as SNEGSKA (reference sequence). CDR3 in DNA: TGCAGTGCCTCGCCCCTAGCGGGAGGGCCCTACGAGCAGTACTTC. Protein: CSASPLAGGPYEQYF.

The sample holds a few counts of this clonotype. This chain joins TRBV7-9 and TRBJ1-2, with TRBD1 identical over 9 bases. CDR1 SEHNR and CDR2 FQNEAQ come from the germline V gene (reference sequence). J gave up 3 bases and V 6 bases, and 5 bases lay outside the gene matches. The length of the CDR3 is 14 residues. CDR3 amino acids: CASSVQGADYGYTF. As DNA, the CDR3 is TGTGCCAGCAGTGTACAGGGGGCAGACTATGGCTACACCTTC.

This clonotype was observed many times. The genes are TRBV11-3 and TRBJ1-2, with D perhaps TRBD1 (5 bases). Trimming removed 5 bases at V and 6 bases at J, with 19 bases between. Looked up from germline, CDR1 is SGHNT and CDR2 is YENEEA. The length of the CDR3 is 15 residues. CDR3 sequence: CASSPQGAGSNGYTF. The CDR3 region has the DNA TGTGCCAGCAGCCCCCAAGGGGCGGGAAGTAATGGCTACACCTTC.

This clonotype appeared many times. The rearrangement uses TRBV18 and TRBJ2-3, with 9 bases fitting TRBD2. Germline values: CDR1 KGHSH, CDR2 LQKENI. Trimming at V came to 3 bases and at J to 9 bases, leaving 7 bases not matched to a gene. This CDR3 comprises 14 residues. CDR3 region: CASSPNTGTSTQYF. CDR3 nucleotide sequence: TGTGCCAGCTCACCCAACACCGGGACTAGCACGCAGTATTTT.

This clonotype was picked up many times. The CDR3 is CASRGQGVETQYF. The CDR3 nucleotides read TGTGCCTCCCGGGGACAGGGTGTGGAGACCCAGTACTTC. The rearrangement joins TRBV28 to TRBJ2-5; TRBD1 agrees at 9 bases. Losses at the gene ends were 11 bases for V and 5 bases for J; bases not matched to a gene: 9. This CDR3 is 13 amino acids long. Germline V gene data show CDR1 as MDHEN and CDR2 as SYDVKM. The full variable domain, rest sourced from reference TRBV28 and TRBJ2-5, is DVKVTQSSRYLVKRTGEKVFLECVQDMDHENMFWYRQDPGLGLRLIYFSYDVKMKEKGDIPEGYSVSREKKERFSLILESASTNQTSMYLCASRGQGVETQYFGPGTRLLVL.

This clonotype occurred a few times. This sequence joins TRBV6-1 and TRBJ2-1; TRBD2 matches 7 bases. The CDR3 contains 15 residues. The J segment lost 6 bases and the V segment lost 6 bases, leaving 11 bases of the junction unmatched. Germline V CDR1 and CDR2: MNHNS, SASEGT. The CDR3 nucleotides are TGTGCCAGCAGCCTCCGGGGAGGGAGGGCCAATGAGCAGTTCTTC. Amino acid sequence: CASSLRGGRANEQFF.

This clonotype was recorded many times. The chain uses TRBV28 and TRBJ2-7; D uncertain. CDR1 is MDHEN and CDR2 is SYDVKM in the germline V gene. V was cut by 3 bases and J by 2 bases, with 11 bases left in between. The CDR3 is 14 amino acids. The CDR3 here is CASSFGPPPYEQYF. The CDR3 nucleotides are TGTGCCAGCAGTTTCGGACCCCCACCCTACGAGCAGTACTTC.

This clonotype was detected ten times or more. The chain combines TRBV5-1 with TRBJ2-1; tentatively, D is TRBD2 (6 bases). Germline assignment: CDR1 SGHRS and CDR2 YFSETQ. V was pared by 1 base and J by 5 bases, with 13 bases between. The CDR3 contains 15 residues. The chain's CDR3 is CASSLLAGINNEQFF. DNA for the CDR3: TGCGCCAGCAGCTTGTTGGCGGGAATAAACAATGAGCAGTTCTTC.

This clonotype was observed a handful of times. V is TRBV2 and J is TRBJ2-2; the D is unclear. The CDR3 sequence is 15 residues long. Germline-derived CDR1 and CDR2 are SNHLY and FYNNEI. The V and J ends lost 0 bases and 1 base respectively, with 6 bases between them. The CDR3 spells CASSEALGNTGELFF. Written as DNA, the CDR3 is TGTGCCAGCAGTGAAGCGCTTGGGAACACCGGGGAGCTGTTTTTT.

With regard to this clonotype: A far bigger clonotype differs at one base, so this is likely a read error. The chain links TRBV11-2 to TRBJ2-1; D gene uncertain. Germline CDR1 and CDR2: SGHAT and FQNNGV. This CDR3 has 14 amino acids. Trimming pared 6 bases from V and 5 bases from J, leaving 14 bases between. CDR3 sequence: CASSLLDFHNEQFF. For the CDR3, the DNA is TGTGCCAGCAGTTTGCTCGACTTTCACAATGAGCAGTTCTTC.

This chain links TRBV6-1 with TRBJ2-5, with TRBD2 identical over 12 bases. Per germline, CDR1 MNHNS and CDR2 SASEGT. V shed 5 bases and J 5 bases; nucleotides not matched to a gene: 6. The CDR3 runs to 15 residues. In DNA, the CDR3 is TGTGCCAGCAGTACACTAGCGGGAGGTGGTGAGACCCAGTACTTC. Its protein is CASSTLAGGGETQYF.

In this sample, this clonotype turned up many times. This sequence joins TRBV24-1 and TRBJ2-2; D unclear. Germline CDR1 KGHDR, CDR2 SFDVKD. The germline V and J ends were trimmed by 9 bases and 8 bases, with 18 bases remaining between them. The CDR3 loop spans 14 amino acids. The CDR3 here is CATELSTERGELFF. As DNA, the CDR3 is TGTGCCACCGAATTATCTACCGAGCGAGGGGAGCTGTTTTTT.

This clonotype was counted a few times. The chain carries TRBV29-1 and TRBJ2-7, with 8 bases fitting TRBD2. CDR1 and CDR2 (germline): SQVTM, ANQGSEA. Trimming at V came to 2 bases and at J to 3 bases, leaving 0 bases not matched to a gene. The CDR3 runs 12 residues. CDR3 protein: CSVELAGYEQYF. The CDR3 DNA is TGCAGCGTTGAACTAGCGGGCTACGAGCAGTACTTC.

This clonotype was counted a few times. This CDR3 reads CAWSVSDRGLQPQHF. The CDR3 DNA is TGTGCCTGGAGTGTATCGGACAGGGGGCTGCAGCCCCAGCATTTT. V usage is TRBV30 and J usage is TRBJ1-5, with 11 bases fitting TRBD1. Germline V gene sequence: CDR1 GTSNPN, CDR2 SVGIG (reference sequence). This CDR3 has 15 amino acids. V trimming: 0 bases; J trimming: 7 bases; junction bases outside the gene matches: 5.

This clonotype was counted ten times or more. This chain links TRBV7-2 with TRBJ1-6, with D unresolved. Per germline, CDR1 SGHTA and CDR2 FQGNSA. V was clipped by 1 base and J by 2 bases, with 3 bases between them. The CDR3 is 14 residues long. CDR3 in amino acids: CASSLGPYNSPLHF. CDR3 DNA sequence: TGTGCCAGCAGCTTAGGCCCCTATAATTCACCCCTCCACTTT.

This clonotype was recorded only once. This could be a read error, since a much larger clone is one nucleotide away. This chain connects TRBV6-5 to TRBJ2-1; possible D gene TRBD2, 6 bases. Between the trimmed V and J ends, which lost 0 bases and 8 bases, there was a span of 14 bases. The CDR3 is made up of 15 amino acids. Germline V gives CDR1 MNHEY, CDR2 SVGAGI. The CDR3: CASSYSSGFYDEQFF. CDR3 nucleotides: TGTGCCAGCAGTTACTCTAGCGGCTTTTACGATGAGCAGTTCTTC.

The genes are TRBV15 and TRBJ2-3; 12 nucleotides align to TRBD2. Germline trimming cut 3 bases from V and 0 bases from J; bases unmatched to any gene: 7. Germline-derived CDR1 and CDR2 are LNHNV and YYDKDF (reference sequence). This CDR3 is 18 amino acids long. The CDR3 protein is CATSRTTSGSRSTDTQYF. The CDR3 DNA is TGTGCCACCAGCAGGACGACTAGCGGGAGTAGGAGCACAGATACGCAGTATTTT.